The 6 T cell receptor beta chains presented below share a single source sample, sequenced in a study of shared clonotypes between healthy human individuals. TCRdb keeps only in-frame clones here, not all; method: immunoSEQ multiplex PCR. The sample contains about 1.5 million clones, around 97% of which appear only once. The sequenced sample consisted of naive CD4+ T cells sorted from blood. Subset indicated: CD45RA+ positively selected. Source of these receptors: a man aged 30 to 39 in good health.

The chain recombines TRBV5-1 with TRBJ2-1; D is unclear. V was pared by 0 bases and J by 0 bases, with 31 bases between. The CDR3 spans 23 residues. Germline lookup yields CDR1 SGHRS and CDR2 YFSETQ. DNA for the CDR3: TGCGCCAGCAGCTTGGCAGCCTTTGCATCTAACGCAATGGCGGAAAGCTCCTACAATGAGCAGTTCTTC. It specifies CASSLAAFASNAMAESSYNEQFF. Looking up the rest from reference TRBV5-1 and TRBJ2-1 gives the full variable domain: KAGVTQTPRYLIKTRGQQVTLSCSPISGHRSVSWYQQTPGQGLQFLFEYFSETQRNKGNFPGRFSGRQFSNSRSEMNVSTLELGDSALYLCASSLAAFASNAMAESSYNEQFFGPGTRLTVL.

The chain couples TRBV4-2 to TRBJ1-2; 7 bases line up with TRBD1. CDR1 LGHNA and CDR2 YNFKEQ come from the germline V gene. The CDR3 runs 15 residues. J gave up 5 bases and V 0 bases, and 6 bases lay outside the gene matches. The CDR3 bases are TGTGCCAGCAGCCAAGATGACAGGGAAGTTTATGGCTACACCTTC. It specifies CASSQDDREVYGYTF.

The CDR3 protein is CASSIVAGTEAFF. CDR3 DNA: TGTGCCAGTAGTATAGTAGCAGGGACTGAAGCTTTCTTT. This chain connects TRBV19 to TRBJ1-1, with D possibly TRBD1 on 5 matching bases. The CDR3 has 13 residues. Deletions cut 1 base from V and 5 bases from J, with 8 bases between. Per germline, CDR1 LNHDA and CDR2 SQIVND (reference sequence).

The chain has TRBV5-8 and TRBJ2-1, with no clear D. This CDR3 is built from 13 residues. Per the germline V gene, CDR1 is SGHTS and CDR2 is YDEGEE. Trimming pared 7 bases from V and 4 bases from J, leaving 12 bases between. CDR3 coding DNA: TGTGCCAGCGTCCCGGCAGGTTACAATGAGCAGTTCTTC. Encoded protein: CASVPAGYNEQFF.

The chain links TRBV9 to TRBJ1-2; TRBD1 matches 7 bases. CDR1 is SGDLS and CDR2 is YYNGEE in the germline V gene. J was trimmed by 9 bases and V by 3 bases; bases with no gene match: 14. This CDR3 has 15 amino acids. The CDR3, as DNA: TGTGCCAGCAGCGCCATGGGGGACAGAAGCTTCCGCTACACCTTC. This encodes CASSAMGDRSFRYTF.

The genes are TRBV6-5 and TRBJ1-1; D gene unclear. CDR1 and CDR2 (germline): MNHEY, SVGAGI. Trimming removed 0 bases at V and 4 bases at J, with 12 bases between. The CDR3 loop spans 15 amino acids. The CDR3 protein is CASSYSRDAGTEAFF. The CDR3 DNA is TGTGCCAGCAGTTACTCTCGGGATGCGGGCACTGAAGCTTTCTTT.